This is a list of T cell receptor beta chains from one sample in a study of cytomegalovirus exposure and HLA in healthy donors. TCRdb's copy holds only in-frame clones and misses some; the assay was immunoSEQ multiplex PCR. The sample yields about 180,000 clones, 70% to 85% seen once. The sample consisted of PBMCs. These receptors were collected from a woman in her 40s in good health and CMV-seronegative. Both conserved end residues are part of each CDR3. D genes are given only for firm matches. Part of the rows lack a size; the others show once, few, many or a class for expanded clones.

clone_size: .; d_call: .; j_call: TRBJ2-7; v_call: TRBV6-5; cdr3_nt: TGTGCCAGCTCCCGTTACGCCGGCGAGCAGTACTTC; cdr3_aa: CASSRYAGEQYF
clone_size: .; d_call: .; j_call: TRBJ2-7; v_call: TRBV4-1; cdr3_nt: TGCGCCAGCAGCCAAGCCCTGAACGGCGAGCAGTACTTC; cdr3_aa: CASSQALNGEQYF
clone_size: .; d_call: .; j_call: TRBJ2-3; v_call: TRBV9; cdr3_nt: TGTGCCAGCAGCGTAGCAAGTGCAGCAGATACGCAGTATTTT; cdr3_aa: CASSVASAADTQYF
clone_size: .; d_call: .; j_call: TRBJ1-6; v_call: TRBV11-2; cdr3_nt: TGTGCCAGCAGCATCGGGACACCGTATAATTCACCCCTCCACTTT; cdr3_aa: CASSIGTPYNSPLHF
clone_size: .; d_call: TRBD1; j_call: TRBJ1-1; v_call: TRBV5-1; cdr3_nt: TGCGCCAGCAGAGGGACAGGGGGCAACACTGAAGCTTTCTTT; cdr3_aa: CASRGTGGNTEAFF
clone_size: .; d_call: TRBD1; j_call: TRBJ1-4; v_call: TRBV4-1; cdr3_nt: TGCGCCAGCAGCGGACAGGGTGAGCCTAATGAAAAACTGTTTTTT; cdr3_aa: CASSGQGEPNEKLFF
clone_size: few; d_call: .; j_call: TRBJ1-2; v_call: TRBV28; cdr3_nt: TGTGCCAGTCGTAACACGCCGGGGGACGGCTACACCTTC; cdr3_aa: CASRNTPGDGYTF
clone_size: .; d_call: .; j_call: TRBJ1-5; v_call: TRBV11-2; cdr3_nt: TGTGCCAGCGCTCTCGGGGGTTCCAATCAGCCCCAGCATTTT; cdr3_aa: CASALGGSNQPQHF
clone_size: .; d_call: .; j_call: TRBJ1-6; v_call: TRBV18; cdr3_nt: TGTGCCAGCTCACCGGACAGTCCAATGGGTAATTCACCCCTCCACTTT; cdr3_aa: CASSPDSPMGNSPLHF
clone_size: .; d_call: TRBD2; j_call: TRBJ2-7; v_call: TRBV5-1; cdr3_nt: TGCGCCAGCAGCTTGATATCAGGTGCGGGGGGCCGTGACGAGCAGTACTTC; cdr3_aa: CASSLISGAGGRDEQYF
clone_size: .; d_call: TRBD1; j_call: TRBJ2-1; v_call: TRBV7-9; cdr3_nt: TGTGCCAGCAGCCCCCGGGACAGGGGAAAGGGTGGGCAGTTCTTC; cdr3_aa: CASSPRDRGKGGQFF